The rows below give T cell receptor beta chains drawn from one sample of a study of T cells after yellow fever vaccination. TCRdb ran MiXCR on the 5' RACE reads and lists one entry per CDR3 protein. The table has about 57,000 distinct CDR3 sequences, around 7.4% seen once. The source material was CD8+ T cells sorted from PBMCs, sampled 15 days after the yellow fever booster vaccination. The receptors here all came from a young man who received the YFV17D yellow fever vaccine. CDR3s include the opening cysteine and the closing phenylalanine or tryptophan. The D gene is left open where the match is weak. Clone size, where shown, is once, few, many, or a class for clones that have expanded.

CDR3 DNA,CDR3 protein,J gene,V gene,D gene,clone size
TGTGCCAGCAGTGACACTAGTTTGGGCGAGCAGTACTTC,CASSDTSLGEQYF,TRBJ2-7,TRBV6-4,.,many
TGTGCCAGCAGCTTAGAGCCTAGCTCCTACAATGAGCAGTTCTTC,CASSLEPSSYNEQFF,TRBJ2-1,TRBV7-2,.,many
TGCGCCAGCAGCCAAGGGCACAGGGGCAATGAAAAACTGTTTTTT,CASSQGHRGNEKLFF,TRBJ1-4,TRBV4-3,TRBD1,many
TGTGCCAGCAGTGCGGGGACAGGGTGGAATGAGCAGTTCTTC,CASSAGTGWNEQFF,TRBJ2-1,TRBV27,TRBD1,many
TGTGCCAGCAGTAACCCCGGGACCGCAGATACGCAGTATTTT,CASSNPGTADTQYF,TRBJ2-3,TRBV2,.,many
TGTGCCAGCTCACCTAGGTCGGCACAGTACGAGCAGTACTTC,CASSPRSAQYEQYF,TRBJ2-7,TRBV18,.,many
TGCAGTGCTAGAGATCCAGGGCCTGATCAGCCCCAGCATTTT,CSARDPGPDQPQHF,TRBJ1-5,TRBV20-1,.,many
TGTGCCAGCAGCTTAGGGGAATGGGGGGAGCTGTTTTTT,CASSLGEWGELFF,TRBJ2-2,TRBV11-2,.,many
TGTGCCAGCAGCTTAGTGGGGTACGGCGAGCAGTACTTC,CASSLVGYGEQYF,TRBJ2-7,TRBV7-8,.,many
TGTGCCAGCAGCTTGGGACTCAACTACGAGCAGTACTTC,CASSLGLNYEQYF,TRBJ2-7,TRBV7-2,.,many
TGTGCCACCAGCAGAGATCCGGGGGCCTCCTACGAGCAGTACTTC,CATSRDPGASYEQYF,TRBJ2-7,TRBV15,.,many
TGTGCCAGCAGCAAAAGCCCGGGACAGGGATTGACAGATACGCAGTATTTT,CASSKSPGQGLTDTQYF,TRBJ2-3,TRBV7-6,TRBD1,many
TGTGCCAGCAGTCCGGGGCGGGTCACCCGTTCGGATACGCAGTATTTT,CASSPGRVTRSDTQYF,TRBJ2-3,TRBV28,.,many
TGCAGTGCTAGAGTCGATTGGAGTGAAGCTTTCTTT,CSARVDWSEAFF,TRBJ1-1,TRBV20-1,.,.